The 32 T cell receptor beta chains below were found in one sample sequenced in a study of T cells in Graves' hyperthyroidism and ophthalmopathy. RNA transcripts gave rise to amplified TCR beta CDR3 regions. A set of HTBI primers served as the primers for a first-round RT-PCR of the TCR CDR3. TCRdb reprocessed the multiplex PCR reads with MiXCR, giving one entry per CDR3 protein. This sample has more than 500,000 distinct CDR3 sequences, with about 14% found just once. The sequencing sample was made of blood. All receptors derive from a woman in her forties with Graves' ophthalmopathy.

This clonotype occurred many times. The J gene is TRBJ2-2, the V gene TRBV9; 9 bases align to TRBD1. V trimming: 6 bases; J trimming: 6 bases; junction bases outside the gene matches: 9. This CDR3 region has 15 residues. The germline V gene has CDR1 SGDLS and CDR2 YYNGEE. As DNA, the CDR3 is TGTGCCAGCACGGGGACAGGGTCTTATTCCGGGGAGCTGTTTTTT. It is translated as CASTGTGSYSGELFF.

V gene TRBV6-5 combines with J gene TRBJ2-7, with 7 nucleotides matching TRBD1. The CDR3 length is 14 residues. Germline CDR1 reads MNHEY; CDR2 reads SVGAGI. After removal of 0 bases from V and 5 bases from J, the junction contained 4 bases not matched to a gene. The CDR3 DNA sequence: TGTGCCAGCAGTTACTCGAACAGGGGAGACGAGCAGTACTTC. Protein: CASSYSNRGDEQYF.

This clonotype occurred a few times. The CDR3 coding sequence is TGTGCCAGCAGTTACTTCGGGACCGAGGGGACCCAGTACTTC. Its translation: CASSYFGTEGTQYF. V gene TRBV6-5 combines with J gene TRBJ2-5; D possibly matches TRBD1 or TRBD2 (5 bases each). This CDR3 comprises 14 residues. Between the trimmed V and J ends, which lost 1 base and 7 bases, there was a span of 13 bases. Germline V gene data show CDR1 as MNHEY and CDR2 as SVGAGI.

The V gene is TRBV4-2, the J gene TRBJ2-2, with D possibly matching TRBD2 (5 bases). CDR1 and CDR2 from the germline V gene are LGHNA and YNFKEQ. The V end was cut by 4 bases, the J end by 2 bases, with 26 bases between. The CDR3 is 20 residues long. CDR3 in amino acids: CASSPRAILRVGANTGELFF. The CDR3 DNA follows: TGTGCCAGCAGCCCAAGAGCAATTTTGCGGGTGGGAGCAAACACCGGGGAGCTGTTTTTT.

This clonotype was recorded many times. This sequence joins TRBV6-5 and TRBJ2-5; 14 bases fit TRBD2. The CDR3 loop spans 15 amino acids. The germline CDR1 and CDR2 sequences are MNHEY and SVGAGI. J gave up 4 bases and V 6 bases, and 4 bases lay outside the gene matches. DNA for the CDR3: TGTGCCAGCAGGGGACTAGCGGGAGACCGAGAGACCCAGTACTTC. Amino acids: CASRGLAGDRETQYF.

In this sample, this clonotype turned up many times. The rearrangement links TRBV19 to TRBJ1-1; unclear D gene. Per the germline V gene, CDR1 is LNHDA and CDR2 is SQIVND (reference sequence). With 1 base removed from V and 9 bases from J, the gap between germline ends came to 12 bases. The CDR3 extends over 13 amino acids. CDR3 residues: CASSIGLENKAFF. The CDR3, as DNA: TGTGCCAGTAGTATAGGTTTAGAAAATAAAGCTTTCTTT. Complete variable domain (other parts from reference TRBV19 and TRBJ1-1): DGGITQSPKYLFRKEGQNVTLSCEQNLNHDAMYWYRQDPGQGLRLIYYSQIVNDFQKGDIAEGYSVSREKKESFPLTVTSAQKNPTAFYLCASSIGLENKAFFGQGTRLTVV.

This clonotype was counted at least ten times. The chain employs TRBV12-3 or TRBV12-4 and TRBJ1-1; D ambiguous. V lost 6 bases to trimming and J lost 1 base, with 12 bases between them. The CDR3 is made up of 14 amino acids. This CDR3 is CASSSWNKNTEAFF. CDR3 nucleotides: TGTGCCAGCAGCAGCTGGAACAAGAACACTGAAGCTTTCTTT.

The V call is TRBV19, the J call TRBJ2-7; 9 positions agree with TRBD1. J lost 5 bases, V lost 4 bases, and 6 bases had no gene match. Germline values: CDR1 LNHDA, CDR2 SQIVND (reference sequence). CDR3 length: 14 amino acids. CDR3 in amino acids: CASSTPGQGDEQYF. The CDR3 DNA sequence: TGTGCCAGTAGTACCCCGGGACAGGGCGACGAGCAGTACTTC.

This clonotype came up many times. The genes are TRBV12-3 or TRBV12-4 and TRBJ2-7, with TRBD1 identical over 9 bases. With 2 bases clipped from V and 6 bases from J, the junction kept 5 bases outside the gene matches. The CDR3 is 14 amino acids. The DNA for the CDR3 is TGTGCCAGCAGTTTAACCCGGGACAGGGTCGAGCAGTACTTC. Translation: CASSLTRDRVEQYF.

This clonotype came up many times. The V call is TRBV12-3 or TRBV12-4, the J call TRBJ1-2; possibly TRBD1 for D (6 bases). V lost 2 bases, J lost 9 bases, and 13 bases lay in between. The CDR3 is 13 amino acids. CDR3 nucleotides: TGTGCCAGCAGTTTAACGGGGGCGGTGAGCTACACCTTC. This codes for CASSLTGAVSYTF.

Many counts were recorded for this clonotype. The CDR3 region is CASSLASRGNDNEQFF. CDR3 bases: TGTGCCAGCAGCTTAGCAAGTAGGGGCAATGACAATGAGCAGTTCTTC. This chain uses TRBV7-2 with TRBJ2-1; D possibly corresponds to TRBD1 (5 bases). The germline V and J ends were trimmed by 0 bases and 5 bases, with 14 bases remaining between them. This CDR3 has 16 amino acids. Germline values: CDR1 SGHTA, CDR2 FQGNSA.

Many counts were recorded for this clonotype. The CDR3 reads CAISAQGVRLVTGELFF. The CDR3 DNA is TGTGCCATCAGTGCCCAAGGGGTCAGACTAGTTACCGGGGAGCTGTTTTTT. The rearrangement joins TRBV10-3 to TRBJ2-2, with D tentatively TRBD2 (6 bases). Germline CDR1 reads ENHRY; CDR2 reads SYGVKD. V was trimmed by 4 bases and J by 5 bases, leaving 20 bases between them. This CDR3 comprises 17 residues.

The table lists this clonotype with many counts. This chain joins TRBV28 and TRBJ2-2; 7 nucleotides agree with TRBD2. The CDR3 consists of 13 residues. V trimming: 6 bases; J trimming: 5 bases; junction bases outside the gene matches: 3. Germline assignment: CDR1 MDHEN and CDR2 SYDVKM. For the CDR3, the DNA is TGTGCCAGCAGGCGGGAGCTTACCGGGGAGCTGTTTTTT. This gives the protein CASRRELTGELFF. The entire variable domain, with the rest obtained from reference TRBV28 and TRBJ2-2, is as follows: DVKVTQSSRYLVKRTGEKVFLECVQDMDHENMFWYRQDPGLGLRLIYFSYDVKMKEKGDIPEGYSVSREKKERFSLILESASTNQTSMYLCASRRELTGELFFGEGSRLTVL.

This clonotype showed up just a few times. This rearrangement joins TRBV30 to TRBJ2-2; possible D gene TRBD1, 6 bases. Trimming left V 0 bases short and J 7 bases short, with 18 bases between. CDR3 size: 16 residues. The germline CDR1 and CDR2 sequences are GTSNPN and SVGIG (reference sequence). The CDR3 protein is CAWSVQFGGAGGELFF. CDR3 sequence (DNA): TGTGCCTGGAGTGTACAATTTGGGGGCGCGGGCGGGGAGCTGTTTTTT.

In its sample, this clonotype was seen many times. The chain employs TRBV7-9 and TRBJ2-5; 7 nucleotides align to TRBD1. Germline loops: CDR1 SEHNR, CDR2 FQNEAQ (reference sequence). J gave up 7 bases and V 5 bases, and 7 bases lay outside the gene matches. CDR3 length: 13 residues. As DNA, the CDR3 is TGTGCCAGCAGCAGGGACAGTTCGGGGACCCAGTACTTC. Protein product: CASSRDSSGTQYF.

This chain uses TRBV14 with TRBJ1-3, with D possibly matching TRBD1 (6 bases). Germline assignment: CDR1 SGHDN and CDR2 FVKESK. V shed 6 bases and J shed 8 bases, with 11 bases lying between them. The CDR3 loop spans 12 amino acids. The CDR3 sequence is CASSLQGDTIYF. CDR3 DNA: TGTGCCAGCAGTCTACAGGGAGACACCATATATTTT.

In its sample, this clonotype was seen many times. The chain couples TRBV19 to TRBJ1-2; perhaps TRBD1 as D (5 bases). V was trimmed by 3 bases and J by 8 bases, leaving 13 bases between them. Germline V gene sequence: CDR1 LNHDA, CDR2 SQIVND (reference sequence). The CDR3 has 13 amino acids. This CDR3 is CASSIGQGGGYTF. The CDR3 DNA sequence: TGTGCCAGTAGTATTGGGCAGGGCGGAGGCTACACCTTC. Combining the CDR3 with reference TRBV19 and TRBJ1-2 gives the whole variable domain DGGITQSPKYLFRKEGQNVTLSCEQNLNHDAMYWYRQDPGQGLRLIYYSQIVNDFQKGDIAEGYSVSREKKESFPLTVTSAQKNPTAFYLCASSIGQGGGYTFGSGTRLTVV.

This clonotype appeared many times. CDR3 nucleotides: TGTGCCAGCAGTTTTCGCGAAGGACTAGCGGCTTACGAGCAGTACTTC. This sequence encodes CASSFREGLAAYEQYF. The chain recombines TRBV12-3 or TRBV12-4 with TRBJ2-7, with 10 positions matching TRBD2. V was pared by 3 bases and J by 4 bases, with 9 bases of the junction left unmatched. This CDR3 is built from 16 residues.

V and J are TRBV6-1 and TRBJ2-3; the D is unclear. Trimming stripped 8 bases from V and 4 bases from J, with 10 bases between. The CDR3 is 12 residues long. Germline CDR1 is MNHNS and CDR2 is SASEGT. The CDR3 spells CASRSNADTQYF. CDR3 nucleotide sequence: TGTGCCAGCCGGAGCAACGCAGATACGCAGTATTTT.

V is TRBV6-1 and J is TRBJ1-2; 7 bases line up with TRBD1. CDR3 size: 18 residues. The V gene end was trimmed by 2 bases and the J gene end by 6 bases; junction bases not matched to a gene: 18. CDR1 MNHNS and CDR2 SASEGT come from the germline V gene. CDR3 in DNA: TGTGCCAGCAGTGAATGCTTCGTTGGGACAGTCCGAATGGATGGCTACACCTTC. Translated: CASSECFVGTVRMDGYTF.

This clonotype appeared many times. This CDR3 is CASSHHRGVQSEQYF. In DNA, the CDR3 is TGTGCCAGCAGCCACCACCGCGGGGTCCAATCCGAGCAGTACTTC. The chain couples TRBV3-1 to TRBJ2-7, with a possible D match to TRBD2 (6 bases). Germline V gene sequence: CDR1 LGHDT, CDR2 YNNKEL (reference sequence). V was pared by 3 bases and J by 6 bases, with 18 bases between. This CDR3 contains 15 residues.

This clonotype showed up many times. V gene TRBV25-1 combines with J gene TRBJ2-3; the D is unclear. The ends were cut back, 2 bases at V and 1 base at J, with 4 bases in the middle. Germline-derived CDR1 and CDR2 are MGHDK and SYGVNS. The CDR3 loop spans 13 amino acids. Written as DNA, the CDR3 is TGTGCCAGCAGTGAACACCGCACAGATACGCAGTATTTT. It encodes CASSEHRTDTQYF.

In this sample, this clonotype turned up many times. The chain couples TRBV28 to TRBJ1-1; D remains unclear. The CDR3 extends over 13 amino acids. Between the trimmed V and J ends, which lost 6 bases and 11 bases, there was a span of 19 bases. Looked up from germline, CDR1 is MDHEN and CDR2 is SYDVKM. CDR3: CASSAGSSLEAFF. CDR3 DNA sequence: TGTGCCAGCAGCGCGGGGTCAAGTCTGGAGGCTTTCTTT.

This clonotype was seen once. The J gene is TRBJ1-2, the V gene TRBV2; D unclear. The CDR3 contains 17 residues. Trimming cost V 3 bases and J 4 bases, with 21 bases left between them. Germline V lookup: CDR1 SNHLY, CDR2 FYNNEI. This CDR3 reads CASSEGAWQTSLYGYTF. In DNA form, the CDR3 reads TGTGCCAGCAGTGAGGGCGCTTGGCAGACCTCCCTCTATGGCTACACCTTC.

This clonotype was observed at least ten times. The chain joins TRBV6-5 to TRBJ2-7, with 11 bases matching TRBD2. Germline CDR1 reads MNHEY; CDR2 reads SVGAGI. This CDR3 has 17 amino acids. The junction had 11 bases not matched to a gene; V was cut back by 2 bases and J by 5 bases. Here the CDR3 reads CASSYGVAGGHRDEQYF. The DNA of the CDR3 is TGTGCCAGCAGTTACGGGGTAGCGGGAGGGCACCGAGACGAGCAGTACTTC.

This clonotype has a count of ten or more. The DNA of the CDR3 is TGTGCCAGCAGCTTACAGGGGGCCAGTCAGCCCCAGCATTTT. This codes for CASSLQGASQPQHF. The chain combines TRBV6-2 or TRBV6-3 with TRBJ1-5; 9 nucleotides match TRBD1. The CDR3 loop spans 14 amino acids. J lost 6 bases, V lost 6 bases, and 6 bases had no gene match. Germline CDR1 and CDR2: MNHEY and SVGEGT.

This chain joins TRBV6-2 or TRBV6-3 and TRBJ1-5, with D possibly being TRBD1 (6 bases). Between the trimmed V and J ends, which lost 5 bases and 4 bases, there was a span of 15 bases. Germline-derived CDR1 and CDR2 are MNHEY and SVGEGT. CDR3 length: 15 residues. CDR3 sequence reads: CASSRDRRTNQPQHF. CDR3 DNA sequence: TGTGCCAGCAGTCGAGACAGGCGTACAAATCAGCCCCAGCATTTT.

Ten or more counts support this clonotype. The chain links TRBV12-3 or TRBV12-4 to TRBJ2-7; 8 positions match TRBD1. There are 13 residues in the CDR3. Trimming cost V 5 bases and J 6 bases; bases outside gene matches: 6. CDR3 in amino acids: CASSRDRLGEQYF. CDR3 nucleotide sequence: TGTGCCAGCAGTCGGGACAGGCTTGGCGAGCAGTACTTC.

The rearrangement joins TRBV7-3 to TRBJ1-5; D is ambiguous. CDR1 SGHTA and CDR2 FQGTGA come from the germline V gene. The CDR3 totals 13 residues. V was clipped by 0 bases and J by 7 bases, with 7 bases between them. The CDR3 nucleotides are TGTGCCAGCAGCTTAACGACCGGGCAGCCCCAGCATTTT. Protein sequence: CASSLTTGQPQHF.

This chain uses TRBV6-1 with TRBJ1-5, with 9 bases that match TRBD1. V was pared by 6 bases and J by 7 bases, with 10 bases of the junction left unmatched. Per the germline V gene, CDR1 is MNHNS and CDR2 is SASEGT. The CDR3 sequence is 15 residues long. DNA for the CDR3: TGTGCCAGCAGCCCGGACAGGGGCAGGGGACAGCCCCAGCATTTT. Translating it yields CASSPDRGRGQPQHF.

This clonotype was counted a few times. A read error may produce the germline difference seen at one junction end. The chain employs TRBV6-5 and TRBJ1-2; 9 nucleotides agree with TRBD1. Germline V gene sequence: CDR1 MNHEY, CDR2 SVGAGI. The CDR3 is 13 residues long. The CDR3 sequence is CASSYGTGNGYAF. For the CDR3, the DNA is TGTGCCAGCAGTTACGGGACAGGGAATGGCTACGCCTTC.

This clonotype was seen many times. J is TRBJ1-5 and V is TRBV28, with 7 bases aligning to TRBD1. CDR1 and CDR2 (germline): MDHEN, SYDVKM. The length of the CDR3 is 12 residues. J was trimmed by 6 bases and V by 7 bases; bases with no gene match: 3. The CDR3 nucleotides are TGTGCCAGCATTACAGGGGTTCAGCCCCAGCATTTT. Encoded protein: CASITGVQPQHF.